A single sample gave rise to the 22 T cell receptor beta chains below, sequenced in a study of human T cells and chemical hapten exposure. TCRdb reprocessed the RACE reads with MiXCR, giving one entry per CDR3 protein. The table shows 35,000 to 50,000 distinct CDR3 sequences, with 3% to 4.5% occurring only once. Time point here: healthy volunteer bleed at 6 weeks. Total RNA was extracted from unfractionated whole blood. Sequences were obtained from whole blood. All receptors derive from a human donor in good health. Some clones in this sample may be carry-over from other donors' samples.

This clonotype was detected many times. The chain recombines TRBV29-1 with TRBJ2-3; possibly TRBD2 for D (5 bases). Trimming stripped 6 bases from V and 4 bases from J, with 26 bases between. The germline CDR1 and CDR2 sequences are SQVTM and ANQGSEA. This CDR3 has 17 residues. The CDR3 DNA sequence: TGCAGCGTCCTTGGGTTTTTGAGGGCCCGAAAGGCAGATACGCAGTATTTT. It codes for CSVLGFLRARKADTQYF.

This clonotype was detected many times. This sequence joins TRBV7-9 and TRBJ2-2, with TRBD1 as a possible D gene (5 bases). V was trimmed by 4 bases and J by 6 bases, leaving 18 bases between them. Germline V gene data show CDR1 as SEHNR and CDR2 as FQNEAQ (reference sequence). CDR3 length equals 16 residues. CDR3 region: CASSSGPALQAGELFF. The CDR3 coding sequence is TGTGCCAGCAGCTCAGGGCCAGCCCTGCAGGCCGGGGAGCTGTTTTTT.

This clonotype was counted ten times or more. J is TRBJ1-1 and V is TRBV20-1; D not certain. CDR1 DFQATT and CDR2 SNEGSKA come from the germline V gene (reference sequence). The CDR3 consists of 12 residues. With 3 bases removed from V and 1 base from J, the gap between germline ends came to 6 bases. CDR3 DNA: TGCAGTGCTAGTAACGCGAACACTGAAGCTTTCTTT. It codes for CSASNANTEAFF.

This clonotype was detected many times. The rearrangement joins TRBV12-3 or TRBV12-4 to TRBJ2-4, with D perhaps being TRBD1 or TRBD2 (5 bases each). Trimming removed 6 bases at V and 5 bases at J, with 11 bases between. There are 13 residues in the CDR3. The chain's CDR3 is CASRPGTENIQYF. The CDR3 region has the DNA TGTGCCAGCAGGCCCGGGACGGAAAACATTCAGTACTTC.

With regard to this clonotype: A read error may be the cause here, since a much bigger clone is one base away. The gene calls are TRBV28 and TRBJ2-7; 8 bases fit TRBD2. Germline loops: CDR1 MDHEN, CDR2 SYDVKM. With 2 bases clipped from V and 3 bases from J, the junction kept 6 bases outside the gene matches. This CDR3 region has 15 residues. CDR3 DNA: TGTGCCAGCAGTTTAGATCGGGAGGGCCTCTACGAGCAGTACTTC. It translates to CASSLDREGLYEQYF.

This clonotype occurred many times. The V gene is TRBV6-6, the J gene TRBJ2-1, with 13 nucleotides matching TRBD2. The ends lost 5 bases at V and 0 bases at J; junction bases unmatched: 7. CDR1 and CDR2 (germline): MNHNY, SVGAGI (reference sequence). This CDR3 comprises 18 residues. The CDR3: CASSAGLAGVSSYNEQFF. The CDR3 bases are TGTGCCAGCAGTGCTGGACTAGCGGGAGTTTCCTCCTACAATGAGCAGTTCTTC.

This clonotype was picked up many times. V usage is TRBV6-5 and J usage is TRBJ1-4, with D possibly TRBD1 on 6 matching bases. This CDR3 contains 15 residues. Germline CDR1 is MNHEY and CDR2 is SVGAGI. Between the trimmed V and J ends, which lost 7 bases and 3 bases, there was a span of 15 bases. The DNA for the CDR3 is TGTGCCAGCACCAACCCCGGGACACCTAATGAAAAACTGTTTTTT. As protein: CASTNPGTPNEKLFF.

In its sample, this clonotype was seen many times. The chain is built from TRBV4-2 and TRBJ2-2; D is unclear. The CDR3 is 12 amino acids. Germline CDR1 and CDR2: LGHNA and YNFKEQ. The V end was cut by 5 bases, the J end by 6 bases, with 7 bases between. CDR3 loop: CASSKAPGELFF. The CDR3, as DNA: TGTGCCAGCAGCAAAGCCCCCGGGGAGCTGTTTTTT.

This clonotype was seen a few times. The chain carries TRBV5-1 and TRBJ2-3; 9 bases are a match to TRBD2. V lost 4 bases, J lost 2 bases, and 5 bases stayed unmatched. CDR1 and CDR2 from the germline V gene are SGHRS and YFSETQ. CDR3 length: 15 amino acids. For the CDR3, the DNA is TGCGCCAGCAGCAGACTAGCGGAGCCCACAGATACGCAGTATTTT. Encoded protein: CASSRLAEPTDTQYF.

This clonotype was found many times. The chain joins TRBV27 to TRBJ1-2, with no clear D. V shed 5 bases and J shed 1 base, with 8 bases lying between them. The CDR3 is made up of 13 amino acids. The V gene's germline CDR1 is MNHEY and CDR2 SMNVEV (reference sequence). The CDR3 protein is CASSQTVNYGYTF. The CDR3 bases are TGTGCCAGCAGTCAAACAGTTAACTATGGCTACACCTTC.

This clonotype was counted ten times or more. The CDR3 DNA follows: TGCGCCAGCAGCCAGAACGTACACGCCTACGAGCAGTACTTC. Protein product: CASSQNVHAYEQYF. The rearrangement joins TRBV4-1 to TRBJ2-7, with unresolved D. CDR3 length: 14 amino acids. Germline V gene lookup returns CDR1 MGHRA and CDR2 YSYEKL. Trimming shortened V by 3 bases and J by 2 bases, and 11 bases separated the two germline ends.

This clonotype was recorded many times. The gene calls are TRBV12-3 or TRBV12-4 and TRBJ2-1; tentative D call: TRBD1 (6 bases). V lost 6 bases and J lost 5, with 20 bases in between. CDR3 length: 16 residues. CDR3 nucleotide sequence: TGTGCCAGCAGCTACCCTCTCTCGGGGACACACAATGAGCAGTTCTTC. Protein: CASSYPLSGTHNEQFF.

The gene calls are TRBV10-2 and TRBJ2-5; 9 bases match TRBD2. The CDR3 contains 15 residues. The germline V gene has CDR1 WSHSY and CDR2 SAAADI. After removal of 8 bases from V and 2 bases from J, the junction contained 9 bases not matched to a gene. The CDR3 loop reads CASLAGAGGQETQYF. CDR3 coding DNA: TGCGCCAGCTTAGCGGGAGCGGGAGGACAAGAGACCCAGTACTTC.

V usage is TRBV4-1 and J usage is TRBJ1-5; D gene unclear. V was shortened by 0 bases and J by 1 base, with 7 bases between the two germline ends. The germline V gene encodes CDR1 MGHRA and CDR2 YSYEKL. The CDR3 is 15 amino acids. In DNA, the CDR3 is TGCGCCAGCAGCCAAGATGAGCGGAGCAATCAGCCCCAGCATTTT. This gives the protein CASSQDERSNQPQHF.

A remark on this clonotype: A much larger clone lies a single base off, so this may be a read error. The chain combines TRBV27 with TRBJ2-1; 7 bases match TRBD2. After removal of 11 bases from V and 7 bases from J, the junction contained 14 bases not matched to a gene. Looked up from germline, CDR1 is MNHEY and CDR2 is SMNVEV (reference sequence). This CDR3 region has 14 residues. CDR3 protein: CAARDGRLANEQFF. The CDR3 DNA sequence: TGTGCCGCCCGGGACGGCCGACTAGCAAATGAGCAGTTCTTC.

The V and J genes are TRBV6-1 and TRBJ2-7; 9 nucleotides align to TRBD2. The CDR3 loop spans 15 amino acids. The V gene end was trimmed by 4 bases and the J gene end by 7 bases; junction bases not matched to a gene: 11. Germline CDR1 MNHNS, CDR2 SASEGT. The CDR3 DNA follows: TGTGCCAGCAGTGTGGCTAGCGGGGCGATGGGGGAGCAGTACTTC. Its translation is CASSVASGAMGEQYF.

This clonotype has a count of ten or more. V is TRBV6-6 and J is TRBJ2-3; no clear D. The germline V and J ends were trimmed by 0 bases and 4 bases, with 5 bases remaining between them. Germline V gene data show CDR1 as MNHNY and CDR2 as SVGAGI (reference sequence). The CDR3 is 13 amino acids. Written as DNA, the CDR3 is TGTGCCAGCAGTTACTCAGTACCAGATACGCAGTATTTT. Its protein is CASSYSVPDTQYF.

To note about this clonotype: This may be a read error: a much more frequent sequence differs by one nucleotide. The chain is built from TRBV7-6 and TRBJ2-1; D is possibly TRBD2 (5 bases). CDR1 and CDR2 (germline): SGHVS, FNYEAQ. This CDR3 has 16 amino acids. Here the CDR3 reads CVSSPEPRSSSDEQFF. The CDR3 DNA reads TGTGTCAGCAGCCCAGAACCTCGGAGCAGTAGCGATGAGCAGTTCTTC.

This clonotype was counted many times. The chain recombines TRBV28 with TRBJ1-3; maybe TRBD1 (5 bases). The V and J ends lost 2 bases and 0 bases respectively, with 8 bases between them. Looked up from germline, CDR1 is MDHEN and CDR2 is SYDVKM. This CDR3 has 15 amino acids. CDR3 nucleotides: TGTGCCAGCAGTTTAGCTACAGGCTCTGGAAACACCATATATTTT. Protein: CASSLATGSGNTIYF.

This clonotype was seen ten or more times. This chain connects TRBV15 to TRBJ2-5; 7 bases align to TRBD1. CDR1 and CDR2 (germline): LNHNV, YYDKDF (reference sequence). With V trimmed by 3 bases and J by 2 bases, 6 bases remained unmatched. This CDR3 comprises 15 residues. CDR3 nucleotides: TGTGCCACCAGCAGCCAGGGGACAGTTCAAGAGACCCAGTACTTC. Protein sequence: CATSSQGTVQETQYF.

In its sample, this clonotype was seen many times. The gene calls are TRBV29-1 and TRBJ1-2; D is unclear. The CDR3 runs 12 residues. The germline gives CDR1 SQVTM, CDR2 ANQGSEA. V lost 4 bases to trimming and J lost 0 bases, with 6 bases between them. For the CDR3, the DNA is TGCAGCGTTGTAACAGCTAACTATGGCTACACCTTC. The encoded protein is CSVVTANYGYTF.

This chain links TRBV4-2 with TRBJ1-2, with 7 nucleotides matching TRBD1. V was clipped by 4 bases and J by 5 bases; unmatched bases: 7. This CDR3 has 14 amino acids. Germline CDR1 LGHNA, CDR2 YNFKEQ. The CDR3 DNA is TGTGCCAGCAGCCGAGACAGGGAAGGGTATGGCTACACCTTC. This translates into CASSRDREGYGYTF.